This entry describes one T cell receptor beta chain. Its antigen is not known. The CDR3 end is not reached by the read, which stops 3 residues before it; the germline J gene fills it in. Trimming took 4 bases from V and 3 from J, leaving 10 bases between them. There are 14 residues in the CDR3. From germline, CDR1 is LNHDA and CDR2 SQIVND (reference sequence). The source of the sample is a study of T cell clonality in common variable immunodeficiency. Control and CVID samples contributed equal amounts of genomic DNA. The assay was immunoSEQ multiplex PCR, and TCRdb's table has in-frame clones only and misses some. The sample yields tens of thousands of clones, without any singletons. Study results and limitations: Reportedly, TCR beta sequences from common variable immunodeficiency showed fewer deletions and N-nucleotide insertions. What drives increased CVID clonality needs T cell subpopulation sequencing.

CVID subjects were neither ill nor on immunomodulatory or immunosuppressive medication at sampling. Each donor provided about 5 to 8.5 ml of heparinized whole blood. The rearrangement links TRBV19 to TRBJ1-5; D is uncertain. The source of this sequence is a human donor with common variable immunodeficiency. The specimen was peripheral blood mononuclear cells. CDR3 region: CASSSPRSNQPQHF. The CDR3 DNA, read in part, is TGTGCCAGTAGTAGTCCCAGGTCCAATCAGCCC.